The clone carrying this T cell receptor beta chain appeared once. Its antigen is unidentified. This sample stems from a study of T cells in tuberculosis. General observations from the study: Smaller alpha distances in active tuberculosis partly reflected shorter CDR3-alpha lengths. GMM-specific TCRs were nearer to active tuberculosis alpha repertoires, suggesting expansion.

Tuberculin skin test and IGRA determined adolescents' latent tuberculosis status at entry. Profiled with immunoSEQ multiplex PCR; TCRdb holds only in-frame clones, not every one. The sample shows about 36,000 clones, over 90% of them seen only once. The clonotype was recovered from a donor between 10 and 35 years old with latent tuberculosis or without tuberculosis infection. The source material was PBMCs.

The chain's CDR3 is CASRESSYNSPLHF. Written as DNA, the CDR3 is TGTGCCAGCCGAGAGAGCTCCTATAATTCACCCCTCCACTTT. This chain joins TRBV27 and TRBJ1-6; D ambiguous. The germline CDR1 and CDR2 sequences are MNHEY and SMNVEV (reference sequence). This CDR3 is 14 amino acids long. V dropped 8 bases and J dropped 0 bases, with 8 bases sitting between them.